A selection of T cell receptor beta chains follows, all from one sample in a study of shared clonotypes between healthy human individuals. Libraries were prepared by immunoSEQ multiplex PCR; TCRdb keeps only in-frame clonotypes and omits some of them. The table lists about 2 million clones, 85% to 95% of them singletons. Sequencing was performed on naive CD8+ T cells sorted from blood. Source of these receptors: a man between 18 and 35 years old in good health. Both conserved end residues are part of each CDR3. D genes are given only for firm matches. Clone size, where shown, is once, few, many, or a class for clones that have expanded.

d_call j_call clone_size v_call cdr3_aa cdr3_nt
TRBD1 TRBJ1-2 . TRBV29-1 CSVEGVETGGSEYTF TGCAGCGTTGAAGGGGTTGAGACAGGGGGCTCGGAGTACACCTTC
TRBD1 TRBJ2-5 few TRBV10-2 CASRVDRGSREETQYF TGCGCCAGCAGGGTGGACAGGGGGTCTCGGGAAGAGACCCAGTACTTC
TRBD1 TRBJ2-1 many TRBV27 CASNRQGPYNEQFF TGTGCCAGCAATAGACAGGGTCCCTACAATGAGCAGTTCTTC
. TRBJ2-5 . TRBV7-8 CASSLRSSEQETQYF TGTGCCAGCAGCTTAAGGTCTAGCGAACAAGAGACCCAGTACTTC
. TRBJ2-7 . TRBV6-6 CASSYEGTYEQYF TGTGCCAGCAGTTATGAGGGGACCTACGAGCAGTACTTC
. TRBJ2-7 . TRBV4-1 CASSQDPRDFGGGEQYF TGCGCCAGCAGCCAAGATCCCAGGGACTTTGGTGGGGGCGAGCAGTACTTC
. TRBJ1-1 once TRBV5-6 CASSLIEGLNTEAFF TGTGCCAGCAGCTTGATTGAGGGATTAAACACTGAAGCTTTCTTT
. TRBJ2-7 . TRBV7-9 CASSRKVTSYEQYF TGTGCCAGCAGCCGTAAAGTGACTTCGTACGAGCAGTACTTC
. TRBJ1-6 . TRBV28 CASSLDSYNSPLHF TGTGCCAGCAGTTTAGACTCCTATAATTCACCCCTCCACTTT
TRBD2 TRBJ2-1 . TRBV5-4 CASSLDISGTEQFF TGTGCCAGCAGCTTGGATATTAGCGGGACTGAGCAGTTCTTC
. TRBJ1-3 . TRBV4-3 CASSQARDRASGNTIYF TGCGCCAGCAGCCAAGCCCGGGACCGCGCCTCTGGAAACACCATATATTTT
TRBD2 TRBJ2-7 . TRBV2 CASRPPGLAVYEQYF TGTGCCAGCAGACCTCCGGGACTAGCGGTGTACGAGCAGTACTTC
. TRBJ2-2 . TRBV4-3 CASSQRPGPLTTGELFF TGCGCCAGCAGCCAACGCCCGGGACCCCTTACCACCGGGGAGCTGTTTTTT
. TRBJ2-1 . TRBV19 CASSIGVSSYNEQFF TGTGCCAGTAGTATAGGCGTTAGCTCCTACAATGAGCAGTTCTTC
. TRBJ1-4 . TRBV28 CASSLRGGQEKLFF TGTGCCAGCAGTCTCAGGGGCGGTCAGGAAAAACTGTTTTTT
. TRBJ1-2 . TRBV7-9 CASSLGPWYRDGTF TGTGCCAGCAGCTTAGGCCCTTGGTACAGGGACGGCACCTTC
. TRBJ1-2 . TRBV27 CASSVTGSGYGYTF TGTGCCAGCAGCGTTACAGGGTCTGGCTATGGCTACACCTTC
TRBD1 TRBJ1-5 . TRBV7-9 CASSPGQTNQPQHF TGTGCCAGCAGCCCGGGACAGACCAATCAGCCCCAGCATTTT
. TRBJ2-1 . TRBV10-3 CATGGGARSDEQFF TGTGCCACCGGAGGGGGGGCCCGAAGTGATGAGCAGTTCTTC
. TRBJ2-3 . TRBV9 CASSVEGGGASDTQYF TGTGCCAGCAGCGTAGAGGGAGGGGGCGCATCAGATACGCAGTATTTT
. TRBJ2-5 . TRBV11-3 CASSLDGEETQYF TGTGCCAGCAGCTTAGACGGTGAGGAGACCCAGTACTTC
. TRBJ2-7 . TRBV2 CASSESVSSPYEQYF TGTGCCAGCAGTGAATCGGTCAGTTCCCCCTACGAGCAGTACTTC
TRBD2 TRBJ2-2 once TRBV2 CASSRGGPTELFF TGTGCCAGCAGTCGGGGGGGGCCAACGGAGCTGTTTTTT
. TRBJ1-1 . TRBV15 CATSRIRDQREAFF TGTGCCACCAGCAGGATAAGGGACCAGCGGGAAGCTTTCTTT
. TRBJ1-1 . TRBV7-2 CASSYLLMGGGGTEAFF TGTGCCAGCAGCTACCTCCTCATGGGGGGAGGTGGCACTGAAGCTTTCTTT
TRBD2 TRBJ2-7 . TRBV7-2 CASSAGLATYEQYF TGTGCCAGCAGCGCAGGACTAGCGACCTACGAGCAGTACTTC
. TRBJ1-1 . TRBV7-2 CASADITEAFF TGTGCCAGCGCGGATATCACTGAAGCTTTCTTT
. TRBJ2-5 . TRBV11-2 CASSLDPGETQYF TGTGCCAGCAGCTTAGACCCAGGGGAGACCCAGTACTTC
. TRBJ2-7 . TRBV27 CAVGDSYEQYF TGTGCCGTGGGGGATTCCTACGAGCAGTACTTC
. TRBJ2-7 once TRBV10-3 CAISDPDERYEQYF TGTGCCATCAGTGACCCTGACGAGCGCTACGAGCAGTACTTC
. TRBJ2-7 . TRBV29-1 CSVELASTEQYF TGCAGCGTTGAACTAGCGTCCACCGAGCAGTACTTC
. TRBJ2-5 . TRBV7-6 CASSLAGEPVGETQYF TGTGCCAGCAGCTTAGCCGGGGAACCCGTAGGAGAGACCCAGTACTTC
. TRBJ2-5 . TRBV29-1 CSVEAASGEPVYQETQYF TGCAGCGTTGAAGCGGCTTCGGGAGAACCCGTTTACCAAGAGACCCAGTACTTC
TRBD1 TRBJ2-5 . TRBV5-6 CASSLQGAETQYF TGTGCCAGCAGCCTCCAGGGGGCTGAGACCCAGTACTTC
TRBD1 TRBJ2-7 . TRBV27 CASSPGTGIDEQYF TGTGCCAGCAGTCCCGGGACAGGGATCGACGAGCAGTACTTC
. TRBJ2-1 . TRBV6-1 CASSERVFSYNEQFF TGTGCCAGCAGTGAACGGGTTTTCTCCTACAATGAGCAGTTCTTC
TRBD1 TRBJ2-7 . TRBV11-2 CASSLDPGQGSYEQYF TGTGCCAGCAGCTTAGACCCGGGACAGGGGTCCTACGAGCAGTACTTC
. TRBJ2-1 . TRBV29-1 CSVPLGNEQFF TGCAGCGTGCCCTTGGGAAATGAGCAGTTCTTC
. TRBJ2-5 . TRBV4-1 CASSLQGWETQYF TGCGCCAGCAGCCTCCAGGGCTGGGAGACCCAGTACTTC
. TRBJ2-1 . TRBV28 CASSVSNEQFF TGTGCCAGCAGTGTTAGTAATGAGCAGTTCTTC
TRBD1 TRBJ2-7 . TRBV7-9 CASSGQGRPHEQYF TGTGCCAGCAGCGGACAGGGTAGACCCCACGAGCAGTACTTC
TRBD1 TRBJ1-2 . TRBV6-5 CASSDSTGYGYTF TGTGCCAGCAGTGACTCGACAGGGTATGGCTACACCTTC
. TRBJ2-7 . TRBV7-9 CASSTDSFLRGEQYF TGTGCCAGCAGCACGGACTCTTTTCTCAGGGGCGAGCAGTACTTC
TRBD2 TRBJ2-2 . TRBV7-9 CASKPGLAGANTGELFF TGTGCCAGCAAGCCGGGACTAGCGGGGGCGAACACCGGGGAGCTGTTTTTT
. TRBJ2-1 . TRBV2 CASTDSRYNEQFF TGTGCCAGCACGGACAGCCGATACAATGAGCAGTTCTTC
. TRBJ1-2 . TRBV28 CASSSNNEEAMGYTF TGTGCCAGCAGTTCCAATAACGAGGAAGCAATGGGCTACACCTTC
. TRBJ2-1 . TRBV11-3 CASSFRLANEQFF TGTGCCAGCAGCTTCAGGCTAGCCAATGAGCAGTTCTTC
. TRBJ1-4 . TRBV2 CASSPPGSGDEKLFF TGTGCCAGCAGTCCCCCGGGGAGCGGCGATGAAAAACTGTTTTTT
. TRBJ1-6 . TRBV5-4 CASRGPGEITLHF TGTGCCAGCAGGGGGCCCGGGGAAATTACTCTCCACTTT
. TRBJ1-1 . TRBV9 CASSVGQIFTEAFF TGTGCCAGCAGCGTCGGACAGATATTCACTGAAGCTTTCTTT
TRBD2 TRBJ2-1 . TRBV7-9 CASREAGGPHNEQFF TGTGCCAGCAGGGAAGCGGGAGGGCCTCACAATGAGCAGTTCTTC
TRBD1 TRBJ2-7 once TRBV2 CASSVYRGLYEQYF TGTGCCAGCAGTGTGTACAGGGGGCTGTACGAGCAGTACTTC
TRBD1 TRBJ1-1 . TRBV6-1 CASGQGPLANTEAFF TGTGCCAGTGGACAGGGTCCCCTCGCGAACACTGAAGCTTTCTTT
TRBD2 TRBJ2-3 . TRBV10-1 CASSDLAGDTQYF TGCGCCAGCAGTGACCTAGCGGGAGATACGCAGTATTTT
TRBD2 TRBJ2-7 once TRBV5-6 CASSLVPSGGQSYEQYF TGTGCCAGCAGCTTGGTGCCTAGCGGGGGCCAATCCTACGAGCAGTACTTC
. TRBJ2-3 . TRBV29-1 CSVESTWNTDTQYF TGCAGCGTTGAGAGCACCTGGAACACAGATACGCAGTATTTT
. TRBJ1-2 . TRBV30 CAWSPTEGGDGYTF TGTGCCTGGAGTCCGACAGAGGGGGGCGATGGCTACACCTTC